This is a list of T cell receptor beta chains from one sample in a study of blood T cell repertoires in COVID-19. Repertoires were generated with immunoSEQ multiplex PCR, while TCRdb's copy carries only in-frame clones and drops some. In the table there are 280,000 or so clones, 85% of which are singletons. Source material: PBMCs or T cells enriched from blood (not recorded which). The receptors were gathered from a woman aged 50 to 65 who had recovered from COVID-19. The CDR3 runs from the conserved cysteine through the conserved F or W. The order of the fields is CDR3 length, D gene, V gene, clone size, J gene, CDR3 protein, CDR3 DNA. D genes are given only for firm matches. Only some rows state a clone size, as once, few, many or a class for expanded clones.

cdr3_length: 16; d_call: TRBD2; v_call: TRBV7-9; clone_size: .; j_call: TRBJ2-1; cdr3_aa: CASSSVGTSARREQFF; cdr3_nt: TGTGCCAGCAGCTCAGTAGGGACTAGCGCCAGACGGGAGCAGTTCTTC
cdr3_length: 14; d_call: .; v_call: TRBV7-2; clone_size: once; j_call: TRBJ1-3; cdr3_aa: CASSLDYSGNTIYF; cdr3_nt: TGTGCCAGCAGCTTAGACTACTCTGGAAACACCATATATTTT
cdr3_length: 11; d_call: .; v_call: TRBV6-6; clone_size: .; j_call: TRBJ2-7; cdr3_aa: CATGQTYEQYF; cdr3_nt: TGTGCCACAGGACAGACCTACGAGCAGTACTTC
cdr3_length: 17; d_call: TRBD1; v_call: TRBV5-5; clone_size: .; j_call: TRBJ2-2; cdr3_aa: CASRGDREVLNTGELFF; cdr3_nt: TGTGCCAGCAGGGGGGACAGGGAAGTCTTGAACACCGGGGAGCTGTTTTTT
cdr3_length: 15; d_call: TRBD1; v_call: TRBV11-2; clone_size: .; j_call: TRBJ1-4; cdr3_aa: CASSLGDRVNEKLFF; cdr3_nt: TGTGCCAGCAGCTTAGGGGACAGGGTTAATGAAAAACTGTTTTTT
cdr3_length: 13; d_call: .; v_call: TRBV5-6; clone_size: .; j_call: TRBJ1-6; cdr3_aa: CASRSSYNSPLHF; cdr3_nt: TGTGCCAGCAGGAGCTCCTATAATTCACCCCTCCACTTT
cdr3_length: 15; d_call: TRBD1; v_call: TRBV12-5; clone_size: .; j_call: TRBJ2-7; cdr3_aa: CASGFRDRDTYEQYF; cdr3_nt: TGTGCTAGTGGTTTCAGGGACAGAGATACCTACGAGCAGTACTTC
cdr3_length: 15; d_call: TRBD1; v_call: TRBV14; clone_size: .; j_call: TRBJ1-1; cdr3_aa: CASSRSRTGDFEAFF; cdr3_nt: TGTGCCAGCAGCCGAAGTCGGACAGGGGATTTTGAAGCTTTCTTT
cdr3_length: 16; d_call: TRBD1; v_call: TRBV2; clone_size: .; j_call: TRBJ1-6; cdr3_aa: CASRGETGTGDSPLHF; cdr3_nt: TGTGCCAGCAGGGGAGAAACCGGGACAGGGGACTCACCCCTCCACTTT
cdr3_length: 17; d_call: TRBD2; v_call: TRBV7-8; clone_size: once; j_call: TRBJ2-1; cdr3_aa: CASSFRLAGGRYNEQFF; cdr3_nt: TGTGCCAGCAGCTTTCGACTAGCGGGAGGCCGATACAATGAGCAGTTCTTC
cdr3_length: 16; d_call: .; v_call: TRBV5-1; clone_size: .; j_call: TRBJ2-5; cdr3_aa: CASSLLGQGGGETQYF; cdr3_nt: TGCGCCAGCAGCTTATTGGGCCAGGGTGGTGGGGAGACCCAGTACTTC
cdr3_length: 15; d_call: TRBD1; v_call: TRBV7-3; clone_size: .; j_call: TRBJ2-3; cdr3_aa: CASSSRTGNTDTQYF; cdr3_nt: TGTGCCAGCAGCTCCCGGACAGGGAACACAGATACGCAGTATTTT
cdr3_length: 14; d_call: TRBD1; v_call: TRBV7-7; clone_size: .; j_call: TRBJ2-1; cdr3_aa: CASSFGQDYNEQFF; cdr3_nt: TGTGCCAGCAGCTTCGGACAGGACTACAATGAGCAGTTCTTC
cdr3_length: 13; d_call: .; v_call: TRBV14; clone_size: .; j_call: TRBJ1-1; cdr3_aa: CASSQSRNTEAFF; cdr3_nt: TGTGCCAGCAGCCAATCGCGGAACACTGAAGCTTTCTTT
cdr3_length: 16; d_call: TRBD1; v_call: TRBV5-4; clone_size: .; j_call: TRBJ1-5; cdr3_aa: CASSWEQGPSNQPQHF; cdr3_nt: TGTGCCAGCAGTTGGGAACAGGGGCCTAGCAATCAGCCCCAGCATTTT
cdr3_length: 14; d_call: TRBD1; v_call: TRBV5-5; clone_size: .; j_call: TRBJ1-6; cdr3_aa: CASTREGANSPLHF; cdr3_nt: TGTGCCAGCACCCGGGAGGGGGCGAATTCACCCCTCCACTTT
cdr3_length: 16; d_call: TRBD1; v_call: TRBV18; clone_size: .; j_call: TRBJ1-4; cdr3_aa: CASSPSSGTGLEKLFF; cdr3_nt: TGTGCCAGCTCACCGTCCTCCGGGACAGGGCTTGAAAAACTGTTTTTT
cdr3_length: 14; d_call: TRBD2; v_call: TRBV5-1; clone_size: .; j_call: TRBJ2-5; cdr3_aa: CASSPAGGQETQYF; cdr3_nt: TGCGCCAGCAGCCCAGCGGGAGGGCAAGAGACCCAGTACTTC
cdr3_length: 14; d_call: .; v_call: TRBV19; clone_size: few; j_call: TRBJ1-5; cdr3_aa: CASSTLQGNQPQHF; cdr3_nt: TGTGCCAGTAGTACATTACAGGGAAATCAGCCCCAGCATTTT
cdr3_length: 17; d_call: TRBD1; v_call: TRBV11-2; clone_size: .; j_call: TRBJ1-6; cdr3_aa: CASSGQQGAWDNSPLHF; cdr3_nt: TGTGCCAGCAGCGGCCAACAGGGGGCGTGGGATAATTCACCCCTCCACTTT
cdr3_length: 15; d_call: .; v_call: TRBV11-2; clone_size: .; j_call: TRBJ2-1; cdr3_aa: CASSRISTENNEQFF; cdr3_nt: TGTGCCAGCAGCCGAATCTCGACAGAAAACAATGAGCAGTTCTTC
cdr3_length: 14; d_call: TRBD2; v_call: TRBV9; clone_size: .; j_call: TRBJ2-3; cdr3_aa: CASSGGTRADTQYF; cdr3_nt: TGTGCCAGCAGCGGGGGGACTAGGGCAGATACGCAGTATTTT
cdr3_length: 15; d_call: TRBD1; v_call: TRBV18; clone_size: .; j_call: TRBJ1-2; cdr3_aa: CASSPPQGRDYGYTF; cdr3_nt: TGTGCCAGCTCACCACCACAGGGGCGCGACTATGGCTACACCTTC
cdr3_length: 11; d_call: .; v_call: TRBV12-3/TRBV12-4; clone_size: .; j_call: TRBJ1-1; cdr3_aa: CASRAAGQAFF; cdr3_nt: TGTGCCAGCAGGGCCGCGGGGCAAGCTTTCTTT
cdr3_length: 18; d_call: TRBD2; v_call: TRBV3-1/TRBV3-2; clone_size: .; j_call: TRBJ2-2; cdr3_aa: CASSQGAWTGGHTGELFF; cdr3_nt: TGTGCCAGCAGCCAAGGAGCCTGGACGGGGGGACACACCGGGGAGCTGTTTTTT
cdr3_length: 14; d_call: .; v_call: TRBV19; clone_size: once; j_call: TRBJ2-5; cdr3_aa: CASSIGTLRETQYF; cdr3_nt: TGTGCCAGTAGTATAGGGACTCTTCGAGAGACCCAGTACTTC
cdr3_length: 15; d_call: TRBD2; v_call: TRBV9; clone_size: .; j_call: TRBJ2-3; cdr3_aa: CASSVTSGATNTQYF; cdr3_nt: TGTGCCAGCAGCGTAACTAGCGGGGCCACTAATACGCAGTATTTT
cdr3_length: 14; d_call: .; v_call: TRBV29-1; clone_size: .; j_call: TRBJ2-2; cdr3_aa: CSGGSTGGTGELFF; cdr3_nt: TGCAGCGGGGGGTCGACTGGCGGCACCGGGGAGCTGTTTTTT
cdr3_length: 16; d_call: TRBD1; v_call: TRBV19; clone_size: .; j_call: TRBJ1-1; cdr3_aa: CASSSRDRDRNTEAFF; cdr3_nt: TGTGCCAGTAGTTCCCGGGACAGGGATCGCAACACTGAAGCTTTCTTT
cdr3_length: 15; d_call: .; v_call: TRBV5-6; clone_size: .; j_call: TRBJ2-1; cdr3_aa: CASSWRGGGGNEQFF; cdr3_nt: TGTGCCAGCAGCTGGCGCGGGGGCGGGGGTAATGAGCAGTTCTTC
cdr3_length: 16; d_call: TRBD2; v_call: TRBV28; clone_size: .; j_call: TRBJ2-7; cdr3_aa: CASSSGGAVKSVEQYF; cdr3_nt: TGTGCCAGCAGTAGCGGGGGGGCCGTTAAATCTGTCGAGCAGTACTTC
cdr3_length: 15; d_call: .; v_call: TRBV18; clone_size: .; j_call: TRBJ1-1; cdr3_aa: CASSTPQGTYTEAFF; cdr3_nt: TGTGCCAGCTCAACTCCACAGGGAACCTACACTGAAGCTTTCTTT
cdr3_length: 15; d_call: TRBD1; v_call: TRBV24-1; clone_size: .; j_call: TRBJ2-1; cdr3_aa: CATSDPGQGDGEQFF; cdr3_nt: TGTGCCACCAGTGATCCGGGACAGGGCGATGGTGAGCAGTTCTTC
cdr3_length: 15; d_call: TRBD2; v_call: TRBV28; clone_size: .; j_call: TRBJ2-7; cdr3_aa: CASSSSSGGRDEQYF; cdr3_nt: TGTGCCAGCAGTTCTTCTAGCGGGGGGCGGGACGAGCAGTACTTC
cdr3_length: 15; d_call: TRBD1; v_call: TRBV6-5; clone_size: .; j_call: TRBJ1-2; cdr3_aa: CASSPGTASNYGYTF; cdr3_nt: TGTGCCAGCAGCCCCGGGACAGCATCTAACTATGGCTACACCTTC
cdr3_length: 15; d_call: TRBD1; v_call: TRBV5-6; clone_size: .; j_call: TRBJ1-1; cdr3_aa: CASSLGDRENTEAFF; cdr3_nt: TGTGCCAGCAGCTTGGGGGACAGGGAGAACACTGAAGCTTTCTTT
cdr3_length: 15; d_call: TRBD1; v_call: TRBV2; clone_size: .; j_call: TRBJ1-1; cdr3_aa: CASSDPGGVSTEAFF; cdr3_nt: TGTGCCAGCAGTGACCCAGGGGGCGTGTCCACTGAAGCTTTCTTT
cdr3_length: 15; d_call: .; v_call: TRBV4-3; clone_size: .; j_call: TRBJ2-7; cdr3_aa: CASSQEAGFVYEQYF; cdr3_nt: TGCGCCAGCAGCCAAGAGGCAGGGTTCGTTTACGAGCAGTACTTC
cdr3_length: 15; d_call: TRBD1; v_call: TRBV5-1; clone_size: once; j_call: TRBJ2-3; cdr3_aa: CASSLPGTGTDTQYF; cdr3_nt: TGCGCCAGCAGCTTGCCCGGGACAGGGACAGATACGCAGTATTTT
cdr3_length: 15; d_call: TRBD2; v_call: TRBV3-1/TRBV3-2; clone_size: .; j_call: TRBJ2-5; cdr3_aa: CASSARLAPRETQYF; cdr3_nt: TGTGCCAGCAGCGCCCGACTAGCCCCGAGAGAGACCCAGTACTTC
cdr3_length: 14; d_call: TRBD2; v_call: TRBV7-3; clone_size: .; j_call: TRBJ2-2; cdr3_aa: CASKGGGNTGELFF; cdr3_nt: TGTGCCAGCAAGGGCGGGGGGAACACCGGGGAGCTGTTTTTT
cdr3_length: 14; d_call: TRBD2; v_call: TRBV9; clone_size: .; j_call: TRBJ2-3; cdr3_aa: CASSVGTSPDTQYF; cdr3_nt: TGTGCCAGCAGCGTAGGGACTAGTCCAGATACGCAGTATTTT
cdr3_length: 14; d_call: .; v_call: TRBV10-3; clone_size: .; j_call: TRBJ2-5; cdr3_aa: CAINPSTDKETQYF; cdr3_nt: TGTGCCATCAATCCGTCGACAGATAAAGAGACCCAGTACTTC
cdr3_length: 16; d_call: TRBD1; v_call: TRBV9; clone_size: .; j_call: TRBJ2-3; cdr3_aa: CASSAPGTGLSDTQYF; cdr3_nt: TGTGCCAGCAGCGCGCCCGGGACAGGGTTATCAGATACGCAGTATTTT
cdr3_length: 14; d_call: TRBD1; v_call: TRBV10-1; clone_size: .; j_call: TRBJ2-2; cdr3_aa: CASGRDRGTGELFF; cdr3_nt: TGCGCCAGCGGAAGGGACAGGGGAACCGGGGAGCTGTTTTTT
cdr3_length: 15; d_call: TRBD1; v_call: TRBV7-2; clone_size: .; j_call: TRBJ1-3; cdr3_aa: CASSLQQGIGDTIYF; cdr3_nt: TGTGCCAGCAGCTTACAACAGGGGATTGGCGACACCATATATTTT
cdr3_length: 11; d_call: .; v_call: TRBV2; clone_size: .; j_call: TRBJ2-3; cdr3_aa: CASSDVDTQYF; cdr3_nt: TGTGCCAGCAGTGACGTAGATACGCAGTATTTT
cdr3_length: 15; d_call: .; v_call: TRBV14; clone_size: .; j_call: TRBJ1-1; cdr3_aa: CASSQDLGVVTEAFF; cdr3_nt: TGTGCCAGCAGCCAAGATCTGGGAGTGGTCACTGAAGCTTTCTTT
cdr3_length: 14; d_call: TRBD1; v_call: TRBV5-4; clone_size: .; j_call: TRBJ2-4; cdr3_aa: CASSLAGQGALRDF; cdr3_nt: TGTGCCAGCAGCTTGGCCGGGCAGGGGGCCCTAAGAGACTTC
cdr3_length: 14; d_call: .; v_call: TRBV10-3; clone_size: .; j_call: TRBJ1-1; cdr3_aa: CATSAGMANTEAFF; cdr3_nt: TGTGCCACCTCCGCAGGGATGGCGAACACTGAAGCTTTCTTT